The source of this T cell receptor (beta chain) is a study of T cell responses to AZD1222 COVID-19 vaccine. The CDR3 length is 14 residues. With V trimmed by 3 bases and J by 5 bases, 1 base remained unmatched. CDR1 is LNHNV, CDR2 YYDKDF, per germline (reference sequence). Profiled with immunoSEQ multiplex PCR; TCRdb holds only in-frame clones, not every one. The sample shows around 130,000 clones, approximately 90% of them seen only once. The sample was peripheral blood, taken 28 days after the second dose of the MenACWY control vaccine. This TCR derives from an adult who received the MenACWY meningococcal vaccine as a control. The V call is TRBV15, the J call TRBJ1-6, with 7 positions matching TRBD1. CDR3 nucleotides: TGTGCCACCAGCAGGGACAGGCATAATTCACCCCTCCACTTT. This codes for CATSRDRHNSPLHF.